This T cell receptor (beta chain) was recorded in a study of blood T cell repertoires in COVID-19. After removal of 3 bases from V and 2 bases from J, the junction contained 12 bases not matched to a gene. Per germline, CDR1 SGDLS and CDR2 YYNGEE. This CDR3 comprises 17 residues. Study processing details: From reference gene primer amplification, estimates of nucleated cell counts were derived. Method: immunoSEQ multiplex PCR; TCRdb's copy keeps in-frame clones and lacks some. V and J calls and clone size are as listed in that table; D and trimming were resolved from the DNA. The table includes around 130,000 clones, approximately 87% detected once.

The receptor was derived from a woman between 45 and 60 years old with acute or convalescent COVID-19. This chain uses TRBV9 with TRBJ2-3, with TRBD2 matching over 7 bases. Specimen: peripheral blood. The CDR3 DNA sequence: TGTGCCAGCAGCGCCTTCGGCCAGCGGGGCTTCACAGATACGCAGTATTTT. This translates into CASSAFGQRGFTDTQYF.